The 5 T cell receptor beta chains given below trace back to one sample, sequenced in a study of T cell responses to AZD1222 COVID-19 vaccine. TCRdb's copy holds only in-frame clones and misses some; the assay was immunoSEQ multiplex PCR. This repertoire shows around 180,000 clones, 80% to 90% found once; its top ten account for about 6.9%. The sequencing here drew on peripheral blood, taken on day 0 of AZD1222 vaccination. These receptors were taken from an adult in good health.

The chain recombines TRBV15 with TRBJ1-5; D call uncertain. V was cut by 5 bases and J by 2 bases, with 4 bases left in between. The germline V gene has CDR1 LNHNV and CDR2 YYDKDF (reference sequence). The CDR3 covers 12 residues. CDR3 nucleotide sequence: TGTGCCACCAGCGGACGCAATCAGCCCCAGCATTTT. Residues: CATSGRNQPQHF.

The V gene is TRBV20-1, the J gene TRBJ2-5; D tentatively fits TRBD1 or TRBD2 (5 bases each). V was pared by 3 bases and J by 0 bases, with 14 bases between. The CDR3 spans 15 residues. The germline V gene encodes CDR1 DFQATT and CDR2 SNEGSKA (reference sequence). CDR3 loop: CSASLVGTYQETQYF. The DNA for the CDR3 is TGCAGTGCTAGTCTAGTGGGGACGTACCAAGAGACCCAGTACTTC.

As DNA, the CDR3 is TGTGCCAGCAGCACATGGGGGACAGGGAACAATCAGCCCCAGCATTTT. Translated: CASSTWGTGNNQPQHF. The chain recombines TRBV5-8 with TRBJ1-5, with TRBD1 matching 9 bases. The CDR3 consists of 16 residues. J was trimmed by 3 bases and V by 4 bases; bases with no gene match: 8. Germline values: CDR1 SGHTS, CDR2 YDEGEE.

The V and J genes are TRBV7-2 and TRBJ2-3; the D is unclear. CDR3 length: 15 residues. Trimming took 3 bases from V and 0 from J, leaving 10 bases between them. Germline CDR1 SGHTA, CDR2 FQGNSA. DNA of the CDR3: TGTGCCAGCAGCTTCGAGTCGACTAGCACAGATACGCAGTATTTT. Translating it yields CASSFESTSTDTQYF.

The chain couples TRBV2 to TRBJ2-7; 9 nucleotides agree with TRBD1. Germline assignment: CDR1 SNHLY and CDR2 FYNNEI. The CDR3 is 13 residues long. Trimming cost V 8 bases and J 3 bases; bases outside gene matches: 5. The chain's CDR3 is CASRRTGVYEQYF. The DNA for the CDR3 is TGTGCCAGCCGGCGGACAGGGGTCTACGAGCAGTACTTC.